The 26 T cell receptor beta chains listed next were all sequenced from one sample in a study of blood T cell repertoires in COVID-19. Method: immunoSEQ multiplex PCR; TCRdb's copy keeps in-frame clones and lacks some. Found here are about 84,000 clones, around nine tenths of them singletons; the top ten hold roughly 1.2%. The sample comprised peripheral blood. The receptors derive from a man of 80 years or more with active or convalescent COVID-19.

V is TRBV7-9 and J is TRBJ1-1; tentatively, D is TRBD1 (6 bases). This CDR3 spans 12 amino acids. Germline V gene data show CDR1 as SEHNR and CDR2 as FQNEAQ (reference sequence). Trimming cost V 4 bases and J 8 bases, with 11 bases left between them. The CDR3 sequence: CASSSTGREAFF. CDR3 DNA: TGTGCCAGCAGCTCCACAGGGCGGGAAGCTTTCTTT.

This chain links TRBV27 with TRBJ1-6; no firm D call. The CDR3 sequence is 14 residues long. V was pared by 5 bases and J by 4 bases, with 9 bases between. CDR1 and CDR2 from the germline V gene are MNHEY and SMNVEV (reference sequence). The CDR3 DNA follows: TGTGCCAGCAGTAACACAGATTATAATTCACCCCTCCACTTT. Amino acid sequence: CASSNTDYNSPLHF.

This chain connects TRBV5-1 to TRBJ1-4; no clear D. Germline-derived CDR1 and CDR2 are SGHRS and YFSETQ. V shed 4 bases and J shed 6 bases, with 16 bases lying between them. The CDR3 loop spans 15 amino acids. DNA for the CDR3: TGCGCCAGCAGCCCCAATTCGGCGCAGGATGAAAAACTGTTTTTT. Translation gives CASSPNSAQDEKLFF.

The genes are TRBV14 and TRBJ2-4, with TRBD2 as a possible D gene (7 bases). There are 20 residues in the CDR3. V was shortened by 4 bases and J by 1 base, with 26 bases between the two germline ends. Looked up from germline, CDR1 is SGHDN and CDR2 is FVKESK. The DNA for the CDR3 is TGTGCCAGCAGCCCCAGAGGGGGGGGCGCCCCCCGGTGGGCCAAAAACATTCAGTACTTC. It is translated as CASSPRGGGAPRWAKNIQYF.

CDR3 loop: CASSLQQGAGTEAFF. In DNA, the CDR3 is TGTGCCAGCTCACTCCAACAGGGGGCAGGAACTGAAGCTTTCTTT. The gene calls are TRBV18 and TRBJ1-1, with TRBD1 identical over 9 bases. CDR1 and CDR2 (germline): KGHSH, LQKENI. V shed 4 bases and J 5 bases; nucleotides not matched to a gene: 8. The length of the CDR3 is 15 residues.

The chain couples TRBV19 to TRBJ2-1; 13 nucleotides agree with TRBD2. Unmatched junction bases numbered 9, after V lost 4 bases and J lost 12 bases. CDR1 LNHDA and CDR2 SQIVND come from the germline V gene (reference sequence). This CDR3 contains 15 residues. In DNA form, the CDR3 reads TGTGCCAGTAGTAGAAAAGGACTAGCGGGAGCAGGGCAGTTCTTC. It is translated as CASSRKGLAGAGQFF.

The V call is TRBV5-4, the J call TRBJ2-7; D is possibly TRBD2 (7 bases). Germline lookup yields CDR1 SGHNT and CDR2 YYREEE (reference sequence). This CDR3 is built from 13 residues. Trimming pared 6 bases from V and 5 bases from J, leaving 15 bases between. CDR3 sequence (DNA): TGTGCCAGCAACTTCCTAGGGGGGGACGAGCAGTACTTC. Translation: CASNFLGGDEQYF.

This chain joins TRBV7-2 and TRBJ1-6; no clear D. There are 16 residues in the CDR3. Germline-derived CDR1 and CDR2 are SGHTA and FQGNSA. V dropped 3 bases and J dropped 0 bases, with 9 bases sitting between them. In nucleotides, the CDR3 is TGTGCCAGCAGCTTGACACAAAACTCCTATAATTCACCCCTCCACTTT. Its translation is CASSLTQNSYNSPLHF.

The chain is built from TRBV9 and TRBJ2-7; D is unclear. The ends were cut back, 0 bases at V and 5 bases at J, with 6 bases in the middle. CDR1 SGDLS and CDR2 YYNGEE come from the germline V gene. This CDR3 has 12 residues. CDR3 loop: CASSVDPDEQYF. The CDR3 DNA sequence: TGTGCCAGCAGCGTAGATCCCGACGAGCAGTACTTC. Full variable domain (remainder filled in from reference TRBV9 and TRBJ2-7): DSGVTQTPKHLITATGQRVTLRCSPRSGDLSVYWYQQSLDQGLQFLIQYYNGEERAKGNILERFSAQQFPDLHSELNLSSLELGDSALYFCASSVDPDEQYFGPGTRLTVT.

The CDR3 is CASSLVFGTGGLSYEQYF. The CDR3 DNA reads TGTGCCAGCAGCTTAGTCTTTGGGACAGGGGGTCTTTCCTACGAGCAGTACTTC. The J gene is TRBJ2-7, the V gene TRBV7-2; 11 nucleotides agree with TRBD1. J was trimmed by 1 base and V by 1 base; bases with no gene match: 9. The CDR3 runs 18 residues. From germline, CDR1 is SGHTA and CDR2 FQGNSA.

This sequence joins TRBV10-2 and TRBJ2-7; D remains ambiguous. From germline, CDR1 is WSHSY and CDR2 SAAADI. CDR3 length: 11 amino acids. Trimming cost V 6 bases and J 3 bases, with 6 bases left between them. DNA of the CDR3: TGCGCCAGCAGCGCCGGCTACGAGCAGTACTTC. Translated: CASSAGYEQYF.

V gene TRBV19 combines with J gene TRBJ1-3; 10 bases align to TRBD1. After removal of 5 bases from V and 2 bases from J, the junction contained 6 bases not matched to a gene. This CDR3 spans 16 amino acids. Germline V gene lookup returns CDR1 LNHDA and CDR2 SQIVND (reference sequence). This chain's CDR3 is CASSFPGQGTGNTIYF. CDR3 in DNA: TGTGCCAGTAGTTTCCCGGGACAGGGGACTGGAAACACCATATATTTT. The whole variable domain, filled in from reference TRBV19 and TRBJ1-3, reads DGGITQSPKYLFRKEGQNVTLSCEQNLNHDAMYWYRQDPGQGLRLIYYSQIVNDFQKGDIAEGYSVSREKKESFPLTVTSAQKNPTAFYLCASSFPGQGTGNTIYFGEGSWLTVV.

The CDR3 nucleotides are TGCGCCAGCAGCTTGGATCTAGCGGGAGCTTACAATGAGCAGTTCTTC. Translating it yields CASSLDLAGAYNEQFF. The chain couples TRBV5-1 to TRBJ2-1; 10 nucleotides line up with TRBD2. The germline gives CDR1 SGHRS, CDR2 YFSETQ. The CDR3 has 16 amino acids. Losses at the gene ends were 0 bases for V and 4 bases for J; bases not matched to a gene: 4.

The gene calls are TRBV7-2 and TRBJ2-1, with 7 bases lining up with TRBD2. With 5 bases clipped from V and 13 bases from J, the junction kept 11 bases outside the gene matches. The germline V gene encodes CDR1 SGHTA and CDR2 FQGNSA. This CDR3 spans 13 amino acids. The CDR3 DNA follows: TGTGCCAGCAGCCCCCAAGCGGGGCCTCGTCAGTTCTTC. Protein product: CASSPQAGPRQFF.

J is TRBJ2-1 and V is TRBV9; the match to TRBD2 covers 7 bases. This CDR3 region has 16 residues. Germline loops: CDR1 SGDLS, CDR2 YYNGEE. V was pared by 4 bases and J by 3 bases, with 10 bases of the junction left unmatched. The CDR3: CASSTLRVAGYNEQFF. DNA of the CDR3: TGTGCCAGCAGCACCTTGCGCGTAGCGGGCTACAATGAGCAGTTCTTC.

This chain links TRBV28 with TRBJ1-2; no reliable D call. The CDR3 extends over 13 amino acids. Trimming took off 8 bases at V and 7 bases at J, with 17 bases between the two ends. Germline values: CDR1 MDHEN, CDR2 SYDVKM. This CDR3 reads CASLSDRSGGYTF. The DNA for the CDR3 is TGTGCCAGCCTTTCGGATCGGTCGGGTGGCTACACCTTC.

The rearrangement uses TRBV2 and TRBJ1-5, with 8 bases aligning to TRBD1. The CDR3 covers 16 residues. Unmatched junction bases numbered 7, after V lost 2 bases and J lost 4 bases. CDR1 SNHLY and CDR2 FYNNEI come from the germline V gene. CDR3 nucleotides: TGTGCCAGCAGTGAAAATAGCAGGGGGCCTAATCAGCCCCAGCATTTT. This translates into CASSENSRGPNQPQHF.

The rearrangement joins TRBV2 to TRBJ2-3; TRBD2 matches at 9 bases. The CDR3 has 15 residues. V trimming: 1 base; J trimming: 6 bases; junction bases outside the gene matches: 5. CDR1 and CDR2 (germline): SNHLY, FYNNEI. The CDR3 region has the DNA TGTGCCAGCAGTGAAGATGCGGGAGGGCCGGATACGCAGTATTTT. Translating gives CASSEDAGGPDTQYF.

The chain is built from TRBV5-6 and TRBJ2-1; D possibly corresponds to TRBD2 (6 bases). V gave up 4 bases and J gave up 8 bases, with 16 bases separating them. This CDR3 region has 14 residues. Germline CDR1 and CDR2: SGHDT and YYEEEE. The CDR3 DNA reads TGTGCCAGCAGCCGGCGGGACGGGCACTATGAGCAGTTCTTC. This translates into CASSRRDGHYEQFF.

There are a few counts of this clone. One end of the junction fails to match germline, which may point to a read error. The rearrangement links TRBV7-7 to TRBJ2-7; TRBD1 matches at 7 bases. Germline CDR1 is SSHAT and CDR2 is FNYEAQ (reference sequence). The CDR3 loop spans 13 amino acids. The CDR3: CASSPTGPYEQYF. CDR3 coding DNA: TGTGCTAGCAGCCCGACAGGGCCCTACGAGCAGTACTTC. Looking up the rest from reference TRBV7-7 and TRBJ2-7 gives the full variable domain: GAGVSQSPRYKVTKRGQDVTLRCDPISSHATLYWYQQALGQGPEFLTYFNYEAQPDKSGLPSDRFSAERPEGSISTLTIQRTEQRDSAMYRCASSPTGPYEQYFGPGTRLTVT.

The J gene is TRBJ1-1, the V gene TRBV5-4; a possible D gene is TRBD1 (6 bases). This CDR3 is built from 13 residues. Germline values: CDR1 SGHNT, CDR2 YYREEE (reference sequence). The V and J ends lost 5 bases and 4 bases respectively, with 12 bases between them. As DNA, the CDR3 is TGTGCCAGCAGTTACAGGGAGAGCACTGAAGCTTTCTTT. This sequence encodes CASSYRESTEAFF.

The V and J genes are TRBV7-3 and TRBJ2-2, with D tentatively TRBD2 (7 bases). This CDR3 is 18 amino acids long. Germline CDR1 reads SGHTA; CDR2 reads FQGTGA. Trimming took 5 bases from V and 6 from J, leaving 25 bases between them. CDR3 bases: TGTGCCAGCAGCCCTCCGGGGGGCGGGAGTAGTGTTCCCGGGGAGCTGTTTTTT. Its translation is CASSPPGGGSSVPGELFF.

The chain joins TRBV6-1 to TRBJ1-2; D is ambiguous. The germline V gene encodes CDR1 MNHNS and CDR2 SASEGT. V gave up 5 bases and J gave up 9 bases, with 13 bases separating them. CDR3 size: 12 residues. CDR3 loop: CASSPAAESYTF. DNA of the CDR3: TGTGCCAGCAGTCCCGCGGCTGAGAGCTACACCTTC.

The chain recombines TRBV7-2 with TRBJ2-7; D might be TRBD1 (6 bases). V was trimmed by 4 bases and J by 6 bases, leaving 10 bases between them. Germline CDR1 reads SGHTA; CDR2 reads FQGNSA. CDR3 length: 12 residues. Here the CDR3 DNA reads TGTGCCAGCAGCTCGGACAGCACCGAGCAGTACTTC. It yields the protein CASSSDSTEQYF.

V usage is TRBV4-3 and J usage is TRBJ2-1; TRBD2 matches 12 bases. Germline values: CDR1 LGHNA, CDR2 YSLEER. Trimming took 0 bases from V and 14 from J; bases not matched to a gene: 5. This CDR3 is built from 14 residues. As DNA, the CDR3 is TGCGCCAGCAGCCAAGATCAGACTAGCGGGAGTAAGTTCTTC. Residues: CASSQDQTSGSKFF.

This chain connects TRBV15 to TRBJ2-1, with 7 positions matching TRBD1. Germline CDR1 is LNHNV and CDR2 is YYDKDF (reference sequence). This CDR3 has 17 amino acids. V shed 0 bases, J shed 6 bases, and the junction held 11 bases outside the gene matches. CDR3: CATSRDGSGQYSNEQFF. As DNA, the CDR3 is TGTGCCACCAGCAGAGATGGTTCGGGACAGTATTCCAATGAGCAGTTCTTC. Full variable domain (rest looked up from reference TRBV15 and TRBJ2-1): DAMVIQNPRYQVTQFGKPVTLSCSQTLNHNVMYWYQQKSSQAPKLLFHYYDKDFNNEADTPDNFQSRRPNTSFCFLDIRSPGLGDTAMYLCATSRDGSGQYSNEQFFGPGTRLTVL.